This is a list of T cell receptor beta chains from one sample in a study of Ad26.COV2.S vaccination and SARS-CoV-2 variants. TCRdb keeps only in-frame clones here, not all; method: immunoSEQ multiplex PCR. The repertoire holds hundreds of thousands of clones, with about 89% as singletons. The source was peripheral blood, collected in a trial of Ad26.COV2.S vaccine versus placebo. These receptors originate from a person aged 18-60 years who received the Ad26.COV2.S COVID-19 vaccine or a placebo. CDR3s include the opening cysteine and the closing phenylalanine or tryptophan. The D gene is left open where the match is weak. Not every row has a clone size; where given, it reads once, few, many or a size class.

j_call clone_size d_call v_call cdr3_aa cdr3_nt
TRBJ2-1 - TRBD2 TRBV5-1 CASSPTSGTTGEQFF TGCGCCAGCAGCCCGACTAGCGGGACCACGGGGGAGCAGTTCTTC
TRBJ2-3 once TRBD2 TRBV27 CASSLALAGGSTDTQYF TGTGCCAGCAGTTTGGCACTAGCGGGGGGTAGCACAGATACGCAGTATTTT
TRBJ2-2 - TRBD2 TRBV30 CAWSPAGGYTGELFF TGTGCCTGGAGCCCCGCGGGGGGGTACACCGGGGAGCTGTTTTTT
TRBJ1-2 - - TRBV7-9 CASSLLPGAGYTF TGTGCCAGCAGCCTACTCCCCGGGGCTGGCTACACCTTC
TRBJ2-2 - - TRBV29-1 CSVEDLTNRFPGELFF TGCAGCGTTGAAGACCTGACAAACAGATTTCCCGGGGAGCTGTTTTTT
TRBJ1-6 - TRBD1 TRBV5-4 CASRKDRANSPLHF TGTGCCAGCAGAAAGGACAGGGCTAATTCACCCCTCCACTTT
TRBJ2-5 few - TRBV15 CATSRHSSVQETQYF TGTGCCACCAGCAGGCATTCATCCGTCCAAGAGACCCAGTACTTC
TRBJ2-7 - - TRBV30 CAWMRSGTPLYEQYF TGTGCCTGGATGAGAAGCGGAACACCACTTTACGAGCAGTACTTC
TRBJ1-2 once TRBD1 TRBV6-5 CASSRGQVLNYGYTF TGTGCCAGCAGTCGAGGACAGGTCCTAAACTATGGCTACACCTTC
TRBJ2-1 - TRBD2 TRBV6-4 CASSDVAGHYNEQFF TGTGCCAGCAGTGACGTAGCGGGGCACTACAATGAGCAGTTCTTC
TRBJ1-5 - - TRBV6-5 CASRGAENNQPQHF TGTGCCAGCAGGGGCGCGGAGAACAATCAGCCCCAGCATTTT
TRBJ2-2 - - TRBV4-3 CASSPENTGELFF TGCGCCAGCAGCCCAGAGAACACCGGGGAGCTGTTTTTT
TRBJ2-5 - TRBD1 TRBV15 CATSTQGAQETQYF TGTGCCACCAGCACTCAGGGGGCACAAGAGACCCAGTACTTC
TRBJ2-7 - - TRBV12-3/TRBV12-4 CASTEGGDEQYF TGTGCCAGCACCGAGGGGGGGGATGAGCAGTACTTC
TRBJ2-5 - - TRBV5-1 CASSTGSQETQYF TGCGCCAGCAGCACGGGATCACAAGAGACCCAGTACTTC
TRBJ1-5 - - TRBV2 CASSADSNQPQHF TGTGCCAGCAGTGCTGACAGCAATCAGCCCCAGCATTTT
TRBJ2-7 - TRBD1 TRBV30 CAWAGTGPYEQYF TGTGCCTGGGCCGGGACAGGGCCCTACGAGCAGTACTTC
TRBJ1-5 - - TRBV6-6 CASSPRTVSNQPQHF TGTGCCAGCAGTCCACGGACAGTTAGCAATCAGCCCCAGCATTTT
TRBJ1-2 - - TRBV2 CASSGGGPYGYTF TGTGCCAGCAGCGGCGGGGGTCCCTATGGCTACACCTTC
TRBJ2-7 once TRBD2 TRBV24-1 CATSDGRTRTYEQYF TGTGCCACCAGTGATGGACGGACTAGAACCTACGAGCAGTACTTC
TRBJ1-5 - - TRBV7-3 CASSLDSNQPQHF TGTGCCAGCAGCTTAGATAGCAATCAGCCCCAGCATTTT
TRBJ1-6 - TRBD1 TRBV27 CASSPGTGVNSPLHF TGTGCCAGCAGCCCAGGGACAGGGGTAAATTCACCCCTCCACTTT
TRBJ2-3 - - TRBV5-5 CASSLAGHTDTQYF TGTGCCAGCAGCTTGGCAGGGCACACAGATACGCAGTATTTT
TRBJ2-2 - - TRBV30 CAWSGTGELFF TGTGCCTGGAGTGGGACCGGGGAGCTGTTTTTT
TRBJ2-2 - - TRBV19 CASSIERAIRGELFF TGTGCCAGTAGTATCGAGAGAGCAATCCGCGGGGAGCTGTTTTTT
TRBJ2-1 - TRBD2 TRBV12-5 CASGHLGLAGYNEQFF TGTGCTAGTGGTCACCTGGGACTAGCGGGCTACAATGAGCAGTTCTTC
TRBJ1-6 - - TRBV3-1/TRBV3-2 CASSRDIVRSPLHF TGTGCCAGCAGCCGGGACATAGTCCGTTCACCCCTCCACTTT
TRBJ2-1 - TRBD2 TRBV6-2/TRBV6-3 CASSRGLAPRDEQFF TGTGCCAGCAGTCGCGGACTAGCGCCAAGGGATGAGCAGTTCTTC
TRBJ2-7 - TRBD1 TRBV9 CASSVDSGQGLYEQYF TGTGCCAGCAGCGTAGACTCGGGACAGGGCCTCTACGAGCAGTACTTC
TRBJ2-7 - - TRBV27 CASSLTGPGEQYF TGTGCCAGCAGTTTAACCGGTCCGGGCGAGCAGTACTTC
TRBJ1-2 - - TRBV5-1 CASSLVAAGGYGYTF TGCGCCAGCAGCTTGGTGGCGGCTGGCGGCTATGGCTACACCTTC
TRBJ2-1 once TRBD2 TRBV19 CASSLKTSGNYNEQFF TGTGCCAGTAGCCTGAAAACTAGCGGGAACTACAATGAGCAGTTCTTC
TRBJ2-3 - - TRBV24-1 CAIGTTTDTQYF TGTGCCATAGGGACAACCACAGATACGCAGTATTTT
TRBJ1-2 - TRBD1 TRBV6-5 CASYRQGAPGYTF TGTGCCAGCTATAGACAGGGGGCGCCGGGCTACACCTTC
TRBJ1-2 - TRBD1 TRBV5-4 CASTIPTGNYGYTF TGTGCCAGCACCATACCGACAGGGAACTATGGCTACACCTTC
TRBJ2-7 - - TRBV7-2 CASSWGSSSYEQYF TGTGCCAGCAGCTGGGGGAGTTCTTCCTACGAGCAGTACTTC
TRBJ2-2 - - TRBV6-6 CASITSAGNTGELFF TGTGCCAGCATCACCTCGGCCGGGAACACCGGGGAGCTGTTTTTT
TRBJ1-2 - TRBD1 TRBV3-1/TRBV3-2 CAKTGTGGYTF TGTGCCAAGACAGGGACGGGTGGCTACACCTTC
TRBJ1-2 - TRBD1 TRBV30 CAWSTTGGQDYGYTF TGTGCCTGGAGTACCACGGGGGGACAGGACTATGGCTACACCTTC
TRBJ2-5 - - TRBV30 CAWRETGEAQYF TGTGCCTGGAGAGAAACGGGGGAAGCCCAGTACTTC
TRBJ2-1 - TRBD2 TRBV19 CACSGSYNEQFF TGTGCCTGTAGCGGGAGTTACAATGAGCAGTTCTTC
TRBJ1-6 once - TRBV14 CASSRDTLSTLHF TGTGCCAGCAGCCGAGACACCCTAAGTACCCTCCACTTT
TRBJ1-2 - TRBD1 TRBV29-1 CSAGTGNYGYTF TGCAGCGCCGGGACAGGGAACTATGGCTACACCTTC
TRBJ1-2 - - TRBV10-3 CAIGPGEGNYGYTF TGTGCCATCGGCCCGGGGGAGGGGAACTATGGCTACACCTTC
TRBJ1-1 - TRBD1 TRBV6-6 CATDRDRAAEAFF TGTGCCACTGACCGGGACAGGGCGGCTGAAGCTTTCTTT